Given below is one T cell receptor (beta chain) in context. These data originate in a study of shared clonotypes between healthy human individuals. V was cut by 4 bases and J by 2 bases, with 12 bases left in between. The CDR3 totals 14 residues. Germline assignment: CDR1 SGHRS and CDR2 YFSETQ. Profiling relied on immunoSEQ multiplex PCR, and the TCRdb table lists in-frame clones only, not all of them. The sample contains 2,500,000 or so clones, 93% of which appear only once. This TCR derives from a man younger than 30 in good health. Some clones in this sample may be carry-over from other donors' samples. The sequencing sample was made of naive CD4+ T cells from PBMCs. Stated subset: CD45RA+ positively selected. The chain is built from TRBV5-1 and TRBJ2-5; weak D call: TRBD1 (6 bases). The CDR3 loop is CASSIQGLQETQYF. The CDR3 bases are TGCGCCAGCAGCATACAGGGCTTACAAGAGACCCAGTACTTC. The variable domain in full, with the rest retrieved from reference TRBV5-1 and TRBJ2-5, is KAGVTQTPRYLIKTRGQQVTLSCSPISGHRSVSWYQQTPGQGLQFLFEYFSETQRNKGNFPGRFSGRQFSNSRSEMNVSTLELGDSALYLCASSIQGLQETQYFGPGTRLLVL.